The clone carrying this T cell receptor beta chain was recorded a few times. Its specificity is unknown. Template switching added a universal primer site; cDNA carried unique molecular identifiers. TCRdb re-called the 5' RACE reads with MiXCR, one entry per CDR3 protein. This sample has a few hundred thousand distinct CDR3 sequences; 13% to 15% occur once, and the top ten carry approximately 1%. The germline CDR1 and CDR2 sequences are SGHVS and FQNEAQ. V was clipped by 1 base and J by 3 bases, with 4 bases between them. The CDR3 consists of 13 residues. The data were taken from a study of identical twins. Study-level results: Conclusions were drawn cross-sectionally by statistical analysis, without following the same donors.

Another study also made use of these data, one on yellow fever vaccine responses in identical twins. That investigation notes: Twins' T cell vaccine responses reportedly looked partly convergent, partly personalized.

The origin of this receptor is a woman in her late teens or twenties in good health. The gene calls are TRBV7-8 and TRBJ2-1; D not resolved. Sequenced: CD4+ T cells sorted from blood. The CDR3 sequence is CASSLVDYNEQFF. The DNA for the CDR3 is TGTGCCAGCAGCTTAGTCGACTACAATGAGCAGTTCTTC.